This note documents a single TCR beta chain sequence. It has no known antigen specificity. One end of the junction varies from germline; a read error may be responsible. Taken from the germline V gene (reference sequence), the CDR1 and CDR2 loops are SEHNR and FQNEAQ. Taken from cysteine to phenylalanine, the CDR3 has 17 residues. Only the CDR3 DNA stays, 51 bases, in frame from base 1. The data were taken from a study of T cell responses to AZD1222 COVID-19 vaccine (dated by TCRdb to about 2021). Study-wide context: TCR sequencing covered more than 230 trial participants: 207 given two doses of AZD1222 and about 26 given two doses of MenACWY control vaccine. Trial participants were enrolled by age into 18-55, 56-69 and 70-plus year subgroups, with about 150, 28 and 57 TCR-sequenced participants respectively.

The CDR3 regions of human TCRbeta chains were analyzed by immunosequencing. Under the source paper's analysis protocol: TCRs in the repertoires were compared against a reference library of SARS-CoV-2-specific TCRs that had been generated with the MIRA antigen-specificity platform. Breadth was defined as the fraction of unique TCRs that were SARS-CoV-2-associated, and depth was defined as the fraction of total T cells that were SARS-CoV-2-associated. Using the MIRA data, each spike-specific TCR was mapped to the spike region that the TCR reacts to and placed in a CD4 or CD8 class. Log10-transformed breadth and depth values were compared by one-way ANOVA with Sidak's multiple comparisons tests. TCRdb re-hosts the immuneACCESS table, in-frame sequences only. Its copies lack some clones; in the studies checked, an unresolved V gene accounts for under half of them, and the cause for the rest is not known. V, J and clone size were drawn from that table, and D and trimming were deduced from the DNA. Recorded for this sample are 170,000 or so clones; roughly 93% of them occurred a single time. Clones ranked in the top ten supply approximately 0.98% of the sample.

The meaning of the sample's time point label: about 28 days (+/-7) after the second vaccine dose. The treatment or condition label on this specimen signifies: meningococcal conjugate vaccine given as trial control. The vaccinee samples were drawn from two UK trials, COV001 and COV002, one of which was a single-blind randomized controlled phase 2/3 trial testing AZD1222 (ChAdOx1 nCoV-19) in healthy adults. For TCRbeta chain sequencing, PBMC samples were collected from trial participants at day 0 and at day 28 after the second dose. Beyond this particular receptor, the publication reports: After two AZD1222 doses, both the breadth and the depth of spike-specific TCRs were significantly higher than at day 0 and than in MenACWY recipients. Reportedly, almost half of the unique spike-specific TCRs recognized epitopes lying outside the regions that are mutated in the B.1.351 and B.1.1.7 variants. Participants were mostly white British and included more females than males, and it was suggested by the authors that clonal diversity may have been underestimated. No day 14 peak-response samples were available, so repertoires were characterized only after the peak T cell response. Vaccine-associated CD4 TCRs spanned the whole spike protein, with dominant responses in regions 160-218 and 743-854. In the small 56-69-year group, the increase in depth fell short of significance, most likely because of low power. Conclusions about previously exposed vaccinees are limited, since just six or seven AZD1222 recipients were seropositive for SARS-CoV-2 at baseline.

The V and J segments used are TRBV7-9 and TRBJ2-1, with TRBD2 identical over 11 junction bases. The source was peripheral blood, collected 28 days after the second dose of the MenACWY control vaccine. The receptor was isolated from an adult who received the MenACWY meningococcal vaccine as a control. CDR3 loop: CASSIAGGRPGYNEQFF. The nucleotide sequence is TGTGCCAGCAGCATAGCGGGGGGGCGCCCCGGCTACAATGAGCAGTTCTTC. Where the CDR3 stops, the reference TRBV7-9 and TRBJ2-1 genes take over; the full variable domain is DTGVSQNPRHKITKRGQNVTFRCDPISEHNRLYWYRQTLGQGPEFLTYFQNEAQLEKSRLLSDRFSAERPKGSFSTLEIQRTEQGDSAMYLCASSIAGGRPGYNEQFFGPGTRLTVL.